This T cell receptor beta chain derives from a study of CD4 T cells in relation to SARS-CoV-2 and coronaviruses. General study results and limits: According to naive versus memory sequencing, detected responses are memory recall, not newly primed. Each donor contributed either pre-pandemic or post-infection samples, not both. Roughly three fifths of donors had memory CD4+ clonotypes crossrecognizing SARS-CoV-2 and common cold coronavirus spike.

With respect to this clone: The antigen is unknown.

Before the COVID-19 pandemic, during about 2011-2019, CD4+ T cells were taken from unexposed donors. Naive and memory CD4+ T cells came from enriched cryopreserved PBMCs. TCRdb's table, derived via immunoSEQ multiplex PCR, lists solely in-frame clones and lacks some. The sample has some 68,000 clones, approximately 95% seen once. The CDR3 is made up of 14 amino acids. The V gene lost 0 bases and the J gene lost 7 bases, with 9 bases spanning the gap. Per germline, CDR1 WNHNN and CDR2 SYGVQD (reference sequence). The sequencing input was naive CD4+ T cells from PBMCs. Documented subset: naive CD4+ T cells isolated by negative enrichment. The clonotype comes from a human donor in good health. The chain has TRBV10-1 and TRBJ2-2, with D uncertain. CDR3 sequence (DNA): TGCGCCAGCAGTGAGTCGTCGTCGATCGGGGAGCTGTTTTTT. It translates to CASSESSSIGELFF.